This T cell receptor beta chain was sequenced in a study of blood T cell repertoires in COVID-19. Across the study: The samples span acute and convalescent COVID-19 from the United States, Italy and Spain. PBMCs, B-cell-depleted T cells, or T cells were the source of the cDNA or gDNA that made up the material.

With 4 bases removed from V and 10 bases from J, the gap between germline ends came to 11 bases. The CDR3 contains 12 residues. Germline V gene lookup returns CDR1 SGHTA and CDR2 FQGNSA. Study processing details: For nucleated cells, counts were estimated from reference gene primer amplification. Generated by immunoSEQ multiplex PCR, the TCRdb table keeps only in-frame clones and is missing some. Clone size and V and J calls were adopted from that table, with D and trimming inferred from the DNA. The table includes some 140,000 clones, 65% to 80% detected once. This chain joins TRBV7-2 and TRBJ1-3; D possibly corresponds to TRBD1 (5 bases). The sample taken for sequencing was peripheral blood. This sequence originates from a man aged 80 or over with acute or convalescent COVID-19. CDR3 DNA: TGTGCCAGCAGCTCCCAGGGAGGTACCATATATTTT. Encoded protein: CASSSQGGTIYF.